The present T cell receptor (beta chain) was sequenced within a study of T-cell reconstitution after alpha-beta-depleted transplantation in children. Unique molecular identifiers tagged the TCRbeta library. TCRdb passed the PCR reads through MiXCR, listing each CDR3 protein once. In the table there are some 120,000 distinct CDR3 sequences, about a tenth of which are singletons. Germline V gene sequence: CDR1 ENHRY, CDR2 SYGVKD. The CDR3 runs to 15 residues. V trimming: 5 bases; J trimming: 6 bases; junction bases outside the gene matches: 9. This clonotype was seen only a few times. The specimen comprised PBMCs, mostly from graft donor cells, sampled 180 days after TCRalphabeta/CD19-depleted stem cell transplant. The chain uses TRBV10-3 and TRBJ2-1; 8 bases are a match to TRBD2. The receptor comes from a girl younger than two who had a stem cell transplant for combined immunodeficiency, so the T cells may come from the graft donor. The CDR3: CAISRSGGLSNEQFF. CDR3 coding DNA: TGTGCCATCAGTAGGAGCGGGGGCCTTTCCAATGAGCAGTTCTTC.